The 15 T cell receptor beta chains below were found in one sample sequenced in a study of blood T cell repertoires in COVID-19. The assay was immunoSEQ multiplex PCR, and TCRdb's table has in-frame clones only and misses some. The sample carries roughly 350,000 clones, roughly nine tenths recorded once. Sequenced: PBMCs or T cells enriched from blood (not recorded which). These receptors all come from a young woman who had recovered from COVID-19.

With respect to this clone: The sample carries other DNA sequences with the same CDR3. The rearrangement uses TRBV19 and TRBJ2-7; 10 bases line up with TRBD2. J was trimmed by 4 bases and V by 1 base; bases with no gene match: 4. Germline CDR1 and CDR2: LNHDA and SQIVND (reference sequence). The CDR3 length is 15 residues. This chain's CDR3 is CASSIGLAGAYEQYF. The CDR3 region has the DNA TGTGCCAGTAGTATAGGGCTAGCGGGAGCGTACGAGCAGTACTTC.

The chain employs TRBV27 and TRBJ2-7, with a possible D match to TRBD1 (6 bases). CDR3 length: 14 amino acids. Germline assignment: CDR1 MNHEY and CDR2 SMNVEV (reference sequence). Trimming pared 5 bases from V and 2 bases from J, leaving 13 bases between. In nucleotides, the CDR3 is TGTGCCAGCAGTCCCGGGACAACCCCCTACGAGCAGTACTTC. This sequence encodes CASSPGTTPYEQYF.

V is TRBV6-2 or TRBV6-3 and J is TRBJ1-6; maybe TRBD1 (5 bases). Per germline, CDR1 MNHEY and CDR2 SVGEGT. The CDR3 runs 15 residues. Between the trimmed V and J ends, which lost 4 bases and 8 bases, there was a span of 15 bases. The CDR3 spells CASSSVRGLDSPLHF. The CDR3 coding sequence is TGTGCCAGCAGTTCCGTCCGGGGACTGGATTCACCCCTCCACTTT.

This clone has just a few counts. CDR3 residues: CATSDYYRGHYEQYF. CDR3 sequence (DNA): TGTGCCACCAGTGATTATTACAGGGGCCACTACGAGCAGTACTTC. This chain joins TRBV24-1 and TRBJ2-7; 7 bases are a match to TRBD1. V shed 2 bases, J shed 3 bases, and the junction held 6 bases outside the gene matches. Per germline, CDR1 KGHDR and CDR2 SFDVKD. This CDR3 has 15 residues.

This clone occurred once. The chain carries TRBV7-9 and TRBJ1-3, with D hard to call. Trimming took off 2 bases at V and 0 bases at J, with 14 bases between the two ends. Germline-derived CDR1 and CDR2 are SEHNR and FQNEAQ (reference sequence). There are 17 residues in the CDR3. The CDR3 protein is CASSLNPLSISGNTIYF. Written as DNA, the CDR3 is TGTGCCAGCAGCTTAAACCCACTCTCAATCTCTGGAAACACCATATATTTT.

The V call is TRBV29-1, the J call TRBJ2-3, with D perhaps TRBD1 (5 bases). Trimming removed 3 bases at V and 5 bases at J, with 6 bases between. The germline gives CDR1 SQVTM, CDR2 ANQGSEA. The CDR3 sequence is 11 residues long. The CDR3: CSVDQGDTQYF. The DNA for the CDR3 is TGCAGCGTTGACCAGGGAGATACGCAGTATTTT.

The J gene is TRBJ2-1, the V gene TRBV11-3, with 7 bases that match TRBD2. Losses at the gene ends were 4 bases for V and 2 bases for J; bases not matched to a gene: 8. CDR3 length: 16 amino acids. The V gene's germline CDR1 is SGHNT and CDR2 YENEEA. This CDR3 reads CASSSRLAAPYNEQFF. In nucleotides, the CDR3 is TGTGCCAGCAGCTCTCGACTAGCAGCCCCCTACAATGAGCAGTTCTTC. Full variable domain (rest looked up from reference TRBV11-3 and TRBJ2-1): EAGVVQSPRYKIIEKKQPVAFWCNPISGHNTLYWYLQNLGQGPELLIRYENEEAVDDSQLPKDRFSAERLKGVDSTLKIQPAELGDSAVYLCASSSRLAAPYNEQFFGPGTRLTVL.

The genes are TRBV7-2 and TRBJ1-6; no clear D. Per germline, CDR1 SGHTA and CDR2 FQGNSA. The length of the CDR3 is 15 residues. V lost 4 bases to trimming and J lost 0 bases, with 7 bases between them. This chain's CDR3 is CASSWSSSYNSPLHF. In DNA form, the CDR3 reads TGTGCCAGCAGCTGGTCCAGCTCCTATAATTCACCCCTCCACTTT.

This sequence joins TRBV28 and TRBJ1-4; D may be TRBD1 (6 bases). Germline V gene data show CDR1 as MDHEN and CDR2 as SYDVKM. The V end lost 6 bases, the J end lost 0 bases, and 11 bases lay between the germline ends. The CDR3 sequence is 15 residues long. CDR3: CASSAGDATNEKLFF. The CDR3 nucleotides are TGTGCCAGCAGCGCAGGGGACGCAACTAATGAAAAACTGTTTTTT. Filled out from reference TRBV28 and TRBJ1-4, the complete variable domain reads DVKVTQSSRYLVKRTGEKVFLECVQDMDHENMFWYRQDPGLGLRLIYFSYDVKMKEKGDIPEGYSVSREKKERFSLILESASTNQTSMYLCASSAGDATNEKLFFGSGTQLSVL.

This chain links TRBV4-3 with TRBJ2-1, with a tentative D call TRBD1 (6 bases). V was pared by 5 bases and J by 4 bases, with 18 bases between. The CDR3 is 16 residues long. Germline CDR1 is LGHNA and CDR2 is YSLEER. CDR3 DNA: TGCGCCAGCAGCTTCCGGACAGCAGAGTTATACAATGAGCAGTTCTTC. Translating gives CASSFRTAELYNEQFF.

The gene calls are TRBV12-3 or TRBV12-4 and TRBJ1-2; 9 bases match TRBD1. The length of the CDR3 is 11 residues. The junction had 2 bases not matched to a gene; V was cut back by 6 bases and J by 9 bases. CDR3 protein: CASRTGGRYTF. The CDR3 bases are TGTGCCAGCAGGACAGGGGGACGCTACACCTTC.

The chain couples TRBV18 to TRBJ1-4; weak D call: TRBD1 (5 bases). This CDR3 region has 15 residues. The V end was cut by 0 bases, the J end by 4 bases, with 9 bases between. Germline lookup yields CDR1 KGHSH and CDR2 LQKENI. The CDR3 bases are TGTGCCAGCTCACCACCGGGACTGTATAATGAAAAACTGTTTTTT. It yields the protein CASSPPGLYNEKLFF. The full variable domain, rest sourced from reference TRBV18 and TRBJ1-4, is NAGVMQNPRHLVRRRGQEARLRCSPMKGHSHVYWYRQLPEEGLKFMVYLQKENIIDESGMPKERFSAEFPKEGPSILRIQQVVRGDSAAYFCASSPPGLYNEKLFFGSGTQLSVL.

The chain carries TRBV7-2 and TRBJ2-3, with 7 bases lining up with TRBD2. J was trimmed by 1 base and V by 1 base; bases with no gene match: 5. CDR3 size: 16 residues. The germline V gene encodes CDR1 SGHTA and CDR2 FQGNSA. In DNA form, the CDR3 reads TGTGCCAGCAGCTTAGGGTGGGCGGGAGGCACAGATACGCAGTATTTT. Protein product: CASSLGWAGGTDTQYF.

This clone was counted a single time. The chain couples TRBV4-2 to TRBJ2-7; perhaps TRBD2 as D (5 bases). The germline CDR1 and CDR2 sequences are LGHNA and YNFKEQ. The CDR3 loop spans 14 amino acids. V was shortened by 1 base and J by 5 bases, with 12 bases between the two germline ends. The CDR3 DNA reads TGTGCCAGCAGCCAAGGTTCGGGAAGGGACGAGCAGTACTTC. Translating it yields CASSQGSGRDEQYF.

The chain joins TRBV27 to TRBJ1-2; 8 positions match TRBD1. The CDR3 extends over 17 amino acids. The germline CDR1 and CDR2 sequences are MNHEY and SMNVEV (reference sequence). V shed 4 bases, J shed 4 bases, and the junction held 14 bases outside the gene matches. CDR3 bases: TGTGCCAGCAGTTCCACAGGGGGGTTTGGAAGGGTCTATGGCTACACCTTC. This gives the protein CASSSTGGFGRVYGYTF.